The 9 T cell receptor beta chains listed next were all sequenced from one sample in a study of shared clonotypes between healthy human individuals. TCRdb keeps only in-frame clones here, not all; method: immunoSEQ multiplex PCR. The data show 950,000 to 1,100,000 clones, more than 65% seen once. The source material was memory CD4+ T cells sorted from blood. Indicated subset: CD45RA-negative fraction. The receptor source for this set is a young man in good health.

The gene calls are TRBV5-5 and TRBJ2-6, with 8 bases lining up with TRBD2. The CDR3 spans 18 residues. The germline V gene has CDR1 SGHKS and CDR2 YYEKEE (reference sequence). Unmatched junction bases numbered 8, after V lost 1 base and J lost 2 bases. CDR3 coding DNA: TGTGCCAGCAGCTTGAGTCCAGCGGGAGTAGCTGGGGCCAACGTCCTGACTTTC. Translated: CASSLSPAGVAGANVLTF.

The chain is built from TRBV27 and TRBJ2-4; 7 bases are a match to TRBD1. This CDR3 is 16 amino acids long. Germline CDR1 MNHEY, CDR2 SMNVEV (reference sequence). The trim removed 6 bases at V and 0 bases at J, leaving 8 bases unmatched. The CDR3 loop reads CASSVGTEIAKNIQYF. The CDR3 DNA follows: TGTGCCAGCAGCGTAGGGACAGAAATAGCCAAAAACATTCAGTACTTC.

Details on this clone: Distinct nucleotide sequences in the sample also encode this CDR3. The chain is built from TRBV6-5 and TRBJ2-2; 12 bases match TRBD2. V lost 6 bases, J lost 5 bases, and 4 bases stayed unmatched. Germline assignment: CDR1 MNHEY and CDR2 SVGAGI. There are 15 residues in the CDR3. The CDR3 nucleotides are TGTGCCAGCAGCCCAGGACTAGCGGGAACCGGGGAGCTGTTTTTT. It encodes CASSPGLAGTGELFF.

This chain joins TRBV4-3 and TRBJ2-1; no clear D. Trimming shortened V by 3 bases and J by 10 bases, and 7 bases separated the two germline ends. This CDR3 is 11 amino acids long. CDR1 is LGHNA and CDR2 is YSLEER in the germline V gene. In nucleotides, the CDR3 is TGCGCCAGCAGCCACACCGGAGAGCAGTTCTTC. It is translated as CASSHTGEQFF.

CDR3 protein: CASSEVKGAGSPLHF. In DNA, the CDR3 is TGTGCCAGCAGTGAGGTCAAGGGGGCGGGTTCACCCCTCCACTTT. V usage is TRBV6-1 and J usage is TRBJ1-6; 7 nucleotides match TRBD1. Trimming at V came to 3 bases and at J to 9 bases, leaving 8 bases not matched to a gene. CDR3 length equals 15 residues. Germline CDR1 is MNHNS and CDR2 is SASEGT.

CDR3 loop: CASSRIPGGNSNQPQHF. The CDR3 DNA reads as TGTGCCAGCAGCAGAATCCCTGGAGGGAATAGCAATCAGCCCCAGCATTTT. The chain joins TRBV28 to TRBJ1-5, with D unclear. The CDR3 is 17 amino acids. Deletions cut 6 bases from V and 0 bases from J, with 18 bases between. The germline CDR1 and CDR2 sequences are MDHEN and SYDVKM.

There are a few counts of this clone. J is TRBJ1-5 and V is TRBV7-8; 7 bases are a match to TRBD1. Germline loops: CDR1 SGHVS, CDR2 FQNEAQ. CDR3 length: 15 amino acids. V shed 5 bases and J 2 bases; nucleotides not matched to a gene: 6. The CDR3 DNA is TGTGCCAGCAGCCAAGGACAGGCGGGCAATCAGCCCCAGCATTTT. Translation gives CASSQGQAGNQPQHF.

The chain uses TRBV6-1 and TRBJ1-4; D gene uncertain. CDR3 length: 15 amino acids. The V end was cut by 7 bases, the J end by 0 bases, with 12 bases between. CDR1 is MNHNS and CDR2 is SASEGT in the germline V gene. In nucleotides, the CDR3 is TGTGCCAGCAAGTACGGGAGTGCAACTAATGAAAAACTGTTTTTT. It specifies CASKYGSATNEKLFF.

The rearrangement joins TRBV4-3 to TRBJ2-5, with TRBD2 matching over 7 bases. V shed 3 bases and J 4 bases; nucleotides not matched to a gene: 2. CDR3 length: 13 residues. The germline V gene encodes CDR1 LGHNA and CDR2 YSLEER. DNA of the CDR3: TGCGCCAGCAGCCAGGTAGCGGGAGAGACCCAGTACTTC. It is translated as CASSQVAGETQYF.